These T cell receptor beta chains were read from a single sample in a study of lymphopenia after photon versus proton radiotherapy. TCRdb's table, derived via immunoSEQ multiplex PCR, lists solely in-frame clones and lacks some. The sample lists 67,000 or so clones, 87% occurring once. This material consisted of peripheral blood, taken from a patient treated with proton-based radiotherapy. Source of these receptors: an older man with esophageal cancer. CDR3s include the opening cysteine and the closing phenylalanine or tryptophan. A D gene is named only where the DNA matches it firmly. Clone size is shown for a subset of rows, as once, few, many or a class of expanded clone.

D gene: TRBD1
clone size: -
V gene: TRBV5-1
J gene: TRBJ1-1
CDR3 protein: CASSPGGTENTEAFF
CDR3 DNA: TGCGCCAGCAGCCCGGGGGGGACAGAGAACACTGAAGCTTTCTTT

D gene: -
clone size: -
V gene: TRBV20-1
J gene: TRBJ1-2
CDR3 protein: CSASGRYGYTF
CDR3 DNA: TGCAGTGCCAGTGGGCGCTATGGCTACACCTTC

D gene: TRBD1
clone size: -
V gene: TRBV9
J gene: TRBJ2-5
CDR3 protein: CASSLLGGQGETQYF
CDR3 DNA: TGTGCCAGCAGCCTATTAGGGGGACAGGGGGAGACCCAGTACTTC

D gene: -
clone size: -
V gene: TRBV27
J gene: TRBJ1-1
CDR3 protein: CASSSMTGRMNTEAFF
CDR3 DNA: TGTGCCAGCAGTTCGATGACCGGACGGATGAACACTGAAGCTTTCTTT

D gene: -
clone size: few
V gene: TRBV4-1
J gene: TRBJ1-5
CDR3 protein: CASSQDLVQPQHF
CDR3 DNA: TGCGCCAGCAGCCAAGACCTGGTGCAGCCCCAGCATTTT

D gene: -
clone size: -
V gene: TRBV7-9
J gene: TRBJ1-1
CDR3 protein: CASSLIGRLNTEAFF
CDR3 DNA: TGTGCCAGCAGCTTAATAGGCAGGCTGAACACTGAAGCTTTCTTT

D gene: TRBD2
clone size: -
V gene: TRBV6-4
J gene: TRBJ2-5
CDR3 protein: CASSAHPGGQETQYF
CDR3 DNA: TGTGCCAGCAGTGCCCACCCGGGGGGACAAGAGACCCAGTACTTC

D gene: -
clone size: -
V gene: TRBV18
J gene: TRBJ2-3
CDR3 protein: CASSPQDTQYF
CDR3 DNA: TGTGCCAGCTCACCACAGGATACGCAGTATTTT

D gene: TRBD2
clone size: -
V gene: TRBV11-3
J gene: TRBJ2-2
CDR3 protein: CASSLGGTSGNTGELFF
CDR3 DNA: TGTGCCAGCAGCTTAGGCGGGACTAGCGGAAACACCGGGGAGCTGTTTTTT

D gene: TRBD1
clone size: -
V gene: TRBV11-2
J gene: TRBJ1-5
CDR3 protein: CASSPGQGSNQPQHF
CDR3 DNA: TGTGCCAGCAGCCCGGGACAGGGAAGCAATCAGCCCCAGCATTTT

D gene: TRBD2
clone size: -
V gene: TRBV6-5
J gene: TRBJ2-2
CDR3 protein: CASNRGAGELFF
CDR3 DNA: TGTGCCAGCAACCGGGGGGCCGGGGAGCTGTTTTTT

D gene: -
clone size: -
V gene: TRBV27
J gene: TRBJ2-5
CDR3 protein: CASSFLGNGETQYF
CDR3 DNA: TGTGCCAGCAGTTTCTTGGGAAACGGGGAGACCCAGTACTTC

D gene: -
clone size: -
V gene: TRBV5-6
J gene: TRBJ2-7
CDR3 protein: CASSSGPPTRYEQYF
CDR3 DNA: TGTGCCAGCAGCTCAGGACCTCCAACGCGTTACGAGCAGTACTTC

D gene: TRBD1
clone size: -
V gene: TRBV5-6
J gene: TRBJ2-3
CDR3 protein: CASSSPTGGWSQYF
CDR3 DNA: TGTGCCAGCAGCTCGCCTACAGGGGGGTGGTCGCAGTATTTT

D gene: -
clone size: -
V gene: TRBV14
J gene: TRBJ2-7
CDR3 protein: CASSQVGEGKYEQYF
CDR3 DNA: TGTGCCAGCAGCCAAGTTGGGGAAGGGAAATACGAGCAGTACTTC

D gene: TRBD1
clone size: -
V gene: TRBV6-5
J gene: TRBJ1-2
CDR3 protein: CASSSGTGFAGYTF
CDR3 DNA: TGTGCCAGCAGTTCCGGGACAGGATTCGCTGGCTACACCTTC

D gene: -
clone size: -
V gene: TRBV5-4
J gene: TRBJ2-3
CDR3 protein: CASRQESATDTQYF
CDR3 DNA: TGTGCCAGCAGACAGGAGTCAGCCACAGATACGCAGTATTTT

D gene: -
clone size: -
V gene: TRBV7-9
J gene: TRBJ2-2
CDR3 protein: CASSLSYVESGELFF
CDR3 DNA: TGTGCCAGCAGCTTATCTTACGTGGAATCCGGGGAGCTGTTTTTT

D gene: -
clone size: -
V gene: TRBV6-5
J gene: TRBJ2-5
CDR3 protein: CASSYSATLQETQYF
CDR3 DNA: TGTGCCAGCAGTTATAGCGCGACCCTACAAGAGACCCAGTACTTC

D gene: -
clone size: -
V gene: TRBV6-6
J gene: TRBJ1-2
CDR3 protein: CASSYGIGYTF
CDR3 DNA: TGTGCCAGCAGTTACGGTATTGGCTACACCTTC

D gene: -
clone size: -
V gene: TRBV18
J gene: TRBJ1-4
CDR3 protein: CASSPREKLFF
CDR3 DNA: TGTGCCAGCTCACCAAGAGAAAAACTGTTTTTT

D gene: -
clone size: -
V gene: TRBV27
J gene: TRBJ1-5
CDR3 protein: CASRLRGDPGSNQPQHF
CDR3 DNA: TGTGCCAGCAGATTGAGAGGGGACCCCGGGAGCAATCAGCCCCAGCATTTT

D gene: -
clone size: few
V gene: TRBV7-2
J gene: TRBJ1-6
CDR3 protein: CASSVFGVGGNSPLHF
CDR3 DNA: TGTGCCAGCAGCGTATTTGGGGTCGGGGGTAATTCACCCCTCCACTTT

D gene: -
clone size: -
V gene: TRBV7-2
J gene: TRBJ1-3
CDR3 protein: CASSLVPRTSGNTIYF
CDR3 DNA: TGTGCCAGCAGCTTAGTCCCCAGGACCTCTGGAAACACCATATATTTT

D gene: -
clone size: few
V gene: TRBV29-1
J gene: TRBJ1-1
CDR3 protein: CSVESEGEAFF
CDR3 DNA: TGCAGCGTTGAATCGGAAGGTGAAGCTTTCTTT

D gene: -
clone size: few
V gene: TRBV7-2
J gene: TRBJ1-6
CDR3 protein: CASSFRGPGNSPLHF
CDR3 DNA: TGTGCCAGCAGCTTCAGGGGTCCGGGTAATTCACCCCTCCACTTT

D gene: -
clone size: -
V gene: TRBV5-1
J gene: TRBJ1-4
CDR3 protein: CASSLGDTTTNEKLFF
CDR3 DNA: TGCGCCAGCAGCTTGGGGGACACAACAACTAATGAAAAACTGTTTTTT

D gene: -
clone size: -
V gene: TRBV7-7
J gene: TRBJ1-3
CDR3 protein: CAVGKASGNTIYF
CDR3 DNA: TGTGCTGTCGGAAAGGCCTCTGGAAACACCATATATTTT

D gene: -
clone size: -
V gene: TRBV30
J gene: TRBJ1-5
CDR3 protein: CAWSRTSNQPQHF
CDR3 DNA: TGTGCCTGGAGCAGAACTAGCAATCAGCCCCAGCATTTT

D gene: -
clone size: -
V gene: TRBV10-1
J gene: TRBJ2-2
CDR3 protein: CASSAGNTGELFF
CDR3 DNA: TGCGCCAGCAGTGCGGGGAACACCGGGGAGCTGTTTTTT

D gene: TRBD1
clone size: -
V gene: TRBV11-2
J gene: TRBJ2-4
CDR3 protein: CASSPGQGNIQYF
CDR3 DNA: TGTGCCAGCAGCCCGGGACAGGGAAACATTCAGTACTTC

D gene: -
clone size: -
V gene: TRBV6-5
J gene: TRBJ1-1
CDR3 protein: CASSWGHTEAFF
CDR3 DNA: TGTGCCAGTTCCTGGGGGCACACTGAAGCTTTCTTT

D gene: TRBD2
clone size: -
V gene: TRBV5-1
J gene: TRBJ2-3
CDR3 protein: CASSPGTSGGTDTQYF
CDR3 DNA: TGCGCCAGCAGCCCAGGGACTAGCGGAGGCACAGATACGCAGTATTTT

D gene: -
clone size: -
V gene: TRBV5-4
J gene: TRBJ1-1
CDR3 protein: CASSLDGVDTEAFF
CDR3 DNA: TGTGCCAGCAGCTTGGACGGGGTCGACACTGAAGCTTTCTTT

D gene: TRBD2
clone size: -
V gene: TRBV5-1
J gene: TRBJ2-7
CDR3 protein: CASSTDGGDEQYF
CDR3 DNA: TGCGCCAGCAGCACGGACGGGGGGGACGAGCAGTACTTC

D gene: TRBD2
clone size: -
V gene: TRBV7-2
J gene: TRBJ2-1
CDR3 protein: CASSPGLAIEEQFF
CDR3 DNA: TGTGCCAGCAGTCCGGGACTAGCCATTGAGGAGCAGTTCTTC

D gene: TRBD2
clone size: -
V gene: TRBV27
J gene: TRBJ2-1
CDR3 protein: CASSLGLAAPEQFF
CDR3 DNA: TGTGCCAGCAGTTTAGGGCTAGCGGCTCCGGAGCAGTTCTTC

D gene: -
clone size: -
V gene: TRBV7-9
J gene: TRBJ2-5
CDR3 protein: CGRRTVLGSWPKTQYF
CDR3 DNA: TGTGGCCGCAGGACAGTTCTCGGATCGTGGCCTAAGACCCAGTACTTC

D gene: TRBD2
clone size: -
V gene: TRBV5-1
J gene: TRBJ2-5
CDR3 protein: CASSATGTSGSRLETQYF
CDR3 DNA: TGCGCCAGCAGCGCGACCGGGACTAGCGGGAGTCGATTAGAGACCCAGTACTTC

D gene: -
clone size: -
V gene: TRBV30
J gene: TRBJ2-7
CDR3 protein: CAWRVAGIYEQYF
CDR3 DNA: TGTGCCTGGAGGGTTGCAGGGATCTACGAGCAGTACTTC

D gene: -
clone size: once
V gene: TRBV7-2
J gene: TRBJ2-7
CDR3 protein: CASSHGYEQYF
CDR3 DNA: TGTGCCAGCAGTCACGGCTACGAGCAGTACTTC

D gene: TRBD2
clone size: -
V gene: TRBV5-1
J gene: TRBJ2-2
CDR3 protein: CASSSGTSGGGELFF
CDR3 DNA: TGCGCCAGCAGCTCCGGGACTAGCGGAGGCGGGGAGCTGTTTTTT

D gene: -
clone size: -
V gene: TRBV7-2
J gene: TRBJ1-1
CDR3 protein: CASSLGYRVNTEAFF
CDR3 DNA: TGTGCCAGCAGCTTAGGCTACAGGGTGAACACTGAAGCTTTCTTT

D gene: -
clone size: -
V gene: TRBV18
J gene: TRBJ1-4
CDR3 protein: CASSPLRNEKLFF
CDR3 DNA: TGTGCCAGCTCACCACTCCGAAATGAAAAACTGTTTTTT

D gene: TRBD2
clone size: -
V gene: TRBV12-5
J gene: TRBJ2-1
CDR3 protein: CASGLVPGLAGGIEQFF
CDR3 DNA: TGTGCTAGTGGTTTAGTGCCCGGGCTAGCGGGGGGGATTGAGCAGTTCTTC

D gene: TRBD2
clone size: -
V gene: TRBV7-9
J gene: TRBJ2-2
CDR3 protein: CASSWGGLIRNGELFF
CDR3 DNA: TGTGCCAGCAGCTGGGGGGGTTTGATTCGGAACGGGGAGCTGTTTTTT

D gene: TRBD2
clone size: -
V gene: TRBV4-3
J gene: TRBJ2-7
CDR3 protein: CASSPRDRGQAGLAGTEQYF
CDR3 DNA: TGCGCCAGCAGCCCCCGGGACAGGGGTCAAGCTGGACTAGCGGGAACCGAGCAGTACTTC

D gene: -
clone size: -
V gene: TRBV7-2
J gene: TRBJ1-1
CDR3 protein: CASSFPISGDTEAFF
CDR3 DNA: TGTGCCAGCAGCTTCCCCATTTCAGGGGACACTGAAGCTTTCTTT

D gene: -
clone size: -
V gene: TRBV6-4
J gene: TRBJ2-1
CDR3 protein: CASSDSVRASYNEQFF
CDR3 DNA: TGTGCCAGCAGTGACTCTGTGAGGGCCTCCTACAATGAGCAGTTCTTC

D gene: TRBD1
clone size: -
V gene: TRBV5-4
J gene: TRBJ1-1
CDR3 protein: CASSQPGQGITEAFF
CDR3 DNA: TGTGCCAGCAGCCAGCCGGGACAGGGGATCACTGAAGCTTTCTTT

D gene: TRBD1
clone size: -
V gene: TRBV7-2
J gene: TRBJ1-4
CDR3 protein: CASRPGQPYEKLFF
CDR3 DNA: TGTGCCAGCAGGCCGGGACAGCCCTATGAAAAACTGTTTTTT

D gene: TRBD1
clone size: once
V gene: TRBV5-6
J gene: TRBJ1-1
CDR3 protein: CASSLGGRGPILTEAFF
CDR3 DNA: TGTGCCAGCAGCTTGGGCGGCAGGGGGCCGATTCTCACTGAAGCTTTCTTT

D gene: TRBD1
clone size: -
V gene: TRBV5-1
J gene: TRBJ1-2
CDR3 protein: CASSLGGTAVYGYTF
CDR3 DNA: TGCGCCAGCAGCTTGGGCGGGACAGCCGTATACGGCTACACCTTC

D gene: -
clone size: -
V gene: TRBV18
J gene: TRBJ1-4
CDR3 protein: CASSPTRSGNEKLFF
CDR3 DNA: TGTGCCAGCTCACCAACGCGGTCGGGGAATGAAAAACTGTTTTTT

D gene: -
clone size: -
V gene: TRBV7-8
J gene: TRBJ2-1
CDR3 protein: CASSLGNGGSNEQFF
CDR3 DNA: TGTGCCAGCAGCTTAGGCAATGGGGGGAGCAATGAGCAGTTCTTC

D gene: TRBD1
clone size: -
V gene: TRBV6-4
J gene: TRBJ1-2
CDR3 protein: CASSGQAGYGYTF
CDR3 DNA: TGTGCCAGCAGCGGACAGGCTGGCTATGGCTACACCTTC

D gene: -
clone size: once
V gene: TRBV4-2
J gene: TRBJ1-6
CDR3 protein: CASSQAWVNPLHF
CDR3 DNA: TGTGCCAGCAGCCAAGCGTGGGTTAATCCCCTCCACTTT

D gene: -
clone size: -
V gene: TRBV11-2
J gene: TRBJ2-1
CDR3 protein: CASSRELGEVVQFF
CDR3 DNA: TGTGCCAGCAGCAGAGAGCTAGGGGAGGTTGTGCAGTTCTTC

D gene: -
clone size: -
V gene: TRBV7-2
J gene: TRBJ2-2
CDR3 protein: CASSLGLTLPTGELFF
CDR3 DNA: TGTGCCAGCAGCTTAGGACTAACCCTCCCCACCGGGGAGCTGTTTTTT